Here is one T cell receptor beta chain with its context. With a much larger clone just one base away, this may be a read error. The source of the sample is a study of molecular identifiers for immune sequencing clone quantification. Germline loops: CDR1 SGDLS, CDR2 YYNGEE. The CDR3 length is 15 residues. Trimming took 0 bases from V and 8 from J, leaving 14 bases between them. TCRdb processed the PCR reads anew with MiXCR; each CDR3 protein has one entry. The data show 250,000 to 400,000 distinct CDR3 sequences, with around 21% seen just once and over 0.7% held by the top ten. The chain combines TRBV9 with TRBJ1-4; D not resolved. The sample consisted of naive CD8+ T cells from blood, with Jurkat cell RNA spiked in. Documented subset: FACS-sorted CD8+CD4-CCR7+CD45RA+ naive T cells. The receptor was derived from a human donor in good health. Some libraries in this study had Jurkat cell RNA spiked in. This CDR3 reads CASSVAPREREKLFF. CDR3 coding DNA: TGTGCCAGCAGCGTAGCTCCAAGGGAGAGGGAAAAACTGTTTTTT. Based on the CDR3 plus reference TRBV9 and TRBJ1-4, the full variable domain is DSGVTQTPKHLITATGQRVTLRCSPRSGDLSVYWYQQSLDQGLQFLIQYYNGEERAKGNILERFSAQQFPDLHSELNLSSLELGDSALYFCASSVAPREREKLFFGSGTQLSVL.